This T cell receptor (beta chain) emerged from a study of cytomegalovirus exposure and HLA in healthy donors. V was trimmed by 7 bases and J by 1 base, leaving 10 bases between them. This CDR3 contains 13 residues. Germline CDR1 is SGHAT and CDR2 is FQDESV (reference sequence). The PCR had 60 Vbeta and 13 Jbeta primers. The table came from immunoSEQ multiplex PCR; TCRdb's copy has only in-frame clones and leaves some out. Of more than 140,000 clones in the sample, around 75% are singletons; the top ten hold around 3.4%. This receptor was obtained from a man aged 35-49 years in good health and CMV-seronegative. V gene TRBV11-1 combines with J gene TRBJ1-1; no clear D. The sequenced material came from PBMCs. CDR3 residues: CASTRRQNTEAFF. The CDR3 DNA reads TGTGCCAGCACCCGGAGGCAGAACACTGAAGCTTTCTTT.